One and the same sample provided the 3 T cell receptor beta chains below, sequenced in a study of blood T cell repertoires in COVID-19. Data came from immunoSEQ multiplex PCR; TCRdb stores just in-frame clones and leaves some out. The table has 90,000 to 150,000 clones, 60% to 85% seen once; the top ten hold approximately 5.6%. The specimen sequenced was peripheral blood. The receptors originated from an older man with acute or convalescent COVID-19.

This chain joins TRBV5-1 and TRBJ1-2, with 9 bases matching TRBD1. Germline assignment: CDR1 SGHRS and CDR2 YFSETQ. With 1 base clipped from V and 6 bases from J, the junction kept 7 bases outside the gene matches. This CDR3 has 15 residues. CDR3 in DNA: TGCGCCAGCAGCTTGAGCGGAACAGGGGGCGATGGCTACACCTTC. Translated: CASSLSGTGGDGYTF. The entire variable domain, with the rest obtained from reference TRBV5-1 and TRBJ1-2, is as follows: KAGVTQTPRYLIKTRGQQVTLSCSPISGHRSVSWYQQTPGQGLQFLFEYFSETQRNKGNFPGRFSGRQFSNSRSEMNVSTLELGDSALYLCASSLSGTGGDGYTFGSGTRLTVV.

The genes are TRBV30 and TRBJ1-1; 8 bases match TRBD1. CDR3 length: 13 residues. With 3 bases clipped from V and 4 bases from J, the junction kept 4 bases outside the gene matches. Germline-derived CDR1 and CDR2 are GTSNPN and SVGIG (reference sequence). CDR3 amino acids: CAWSGQGGTEAFF. CDR3 DNA sequence: TGTGCCTGGAGCGGACAGGGAGGCACTGAAGCTTTCTTT.

This chain connects TRBV27 to TRBJ2-7; TRBD1 matches at 9 bases. Germline V gene sequence: CDR1 MNHEY, CDR2 SMNVEV (reference sequence). V trimming: 9 bases; J trimming: 5 bases; junction bases outside the gene matches: 17. The CDR3 contains 16 residues. CDR3 nucleotides: TGTGCCAGTGGGCTGTCAGAGGGGACAGGGAAGAACGAGCAGTACTTC. Its translation: CASGLSEGTGKNEQYF.